The 30 T cell receptor beta chains presented below share a single source sample, sequenced in a study of blood T cell repertoires in COVID-19. Method: immunoSEQ multiplex PCR; TCRdb's copy keeps in-frame clones and lacks some. The sample has over 70,000 clones; 80% are singletons. Material for sequencing was peripheral blood. Receptor source: a woman aged 80 or over with acute or convalescent COVID-19.

The chain carries TRBV7-9 and TRBJ2-1; 10 nucleotides line up with TRBD2. CDR1 and CDR2 (germline): SEHNR, FQNEAQ (reference sequence). There are 17 residues in the CDR3. Unmatched junction bases numbered 8, after V lost 1 base and J lost 5 bases. The CDR3 nucleotides are TGTGCCAGCAGCTTAGTCCGGAGCGGGGGGGCCCACAATGAGCAGTTCTTC. Amino acid sequence: CASSLVRSGGAHNEQFF.

The rearrangement uses TRBV6-5 and TRBJ1-2; weak D call: TRBD1 (5 bases). CDR3 length: 14 amino acids. The V and J ends lost 6 bases and 8 bases respectively, with 19 bases between them. Germline CDR1 and CDR2: MNHEY and SVGAGI. The CDR3 DNA reads TGTGCCAGCAGCAACCCCCCGGCAGGGCTGGGCTACACCTTC. Translating gives CASSNPPAGLGYTF.

J is TRBJ2-3 and V is TRBV19; TRBD2 aligns across 10 bases. The CDR3 is 14 amino acids. J was trimmed by 3 bases and V by 8 bases; bases with no gene match: 5. CDR1 and CDR2 (germline): LNHDA, SQIVND (reference sequence). CDR3 amino acids: CASQLAGWTDTQYF. The CDR3 bases are TGTGCCAGTCAACTAGCGGGGTGGACAGATACGCAGTATTTT.

Points on this clone: The junction differs from germline at one of its ends, possibly a read error. This chain uses TRBV7-2 with TRBJ2-2, with a tentative D call TRBD2 (7 bases). CDR1 is SGHTA and CDR2 is FQGNSA in the germline V gene. The CDR3 is 14 amino acids. As DNA, the CDR3 is TGTGTCAGCCAGGGGAGGGTCAACACCGGGGAGCTGTTTTTT. This codes for CVSQGRVNTGELFF.

The chain employs TRBV7-2 and TRBJ1-6, with D unclear. The V gene's germline CDR1 is SGHTA and CDR2 FQGNSA. V lost 1 base to trimming and J lost 10 bases, with 5 bases between them. The CDR3 runs 12 residues. CDR3 DNA sequence: TGTGCCAGCAGCTTAGACGGGTCACCCCTCCACTTT. Its translation is CASSLDGSPLHF.

The chain combines TRBV10-2 with TRBJ1-1, with TRBD1 as a possible D gene (5 bases). V gave up 3 bases and J gave up 6 bases, with 11 bases separating them. This CDR3 is built from 13 residues. Germline lookup yields CDR1 WSHSY and CDR2 SAAADI. CDR3 sequence (DNA): TGCGCCAGCAGTGACAGGGAACACTCTGAAGCTTTCTTT. It translates to CASSDREHSEAFF.

The V gene is TRBV7-2, the J gene TRBJ2-1; 7 bases map to TRBD2. Per germline, CDR1 SGHTA and CDR2 FQGNSA. The CDR3 totals 14 residues. V lost 4 bases, J lost 8 bases, and 8 bases stayed unmatched. CDR3 loop: CASSSPGLSYEQFF. Written as DNA, the CDR3 is TGTGCCAGCAGCTCACCGGGACTAAGCTATGAGCAGTTCTTC.

The rearrangement uses TRBV9 and TRBJ1-1; D ambiguous. From germline, CDR1 is SGDLS and CDR2 YYNGEE. Trimming pared 2 bases from V and 4 bases from J, leaving 9 bases between. The CDR3 spans 13 residues. The CDR3 DNA follows: TGTGCCAGCAGCGTGGTGGCAGGCACTGAAGCTTTCTTT. It translates to CASSVVAGTEAFF.

The chain employs TRBV25-1 and TRBJ2-7; D possibly corresponds to TRBD1 (6 bases). Trimming removed 3 bases at V and 1 base at J, with 10 bases between. The CDR3 consists of 14 residues. CDR1 and CDR2 (germline): MGHDK, SYGVNS. CDR3: CASSDPTGSYEQYF. As DNA, the CDR3 is TGTGCCAGCAGTGATCCGACAGGATCCTACGAGCAGTACTTC.

The chain links TRBV10-3 to TRBJ1-2; 11 bases align to TRBD1. The length of the CDR3 is 14 residues. The V segment lost 6 bases and the J segment 0 bases; nucleotides outside the gene matches: 0. Germline lookup yields CDR1 ENHRY and CDR2 SYGVKD. CDR3 nucleotide sequence: TGTGCCATCAGGGGACAGGGGGCTAACTATGGCTACACCTTC. This encodes CAIRGQGANYGYTF.

Regarding this clone: The sample contains more than one DNA sequence encoding this CDR3. CDR3 nucleotide sequence: TGTGCCAGCTCACCACCGAGGGACAGGGCCTACAATGAGCAGTTCTTC. Translation: CASSPPRDRAYNEQFF. J is TRBJ2-1 and V is TRBV18; 9 bases are shared with TRBD1. After removal of 0 bases from V and 2 bases from J, the junction contained 2 bases not matched to a gene. Germline values: CDR1 KGHSH, CDR2 LQKENI. The CDR3 length is 16 residues.

The V gene is TRBV29-1, the J gene TRBJ2-3; tentative D call: TRBD2 (5 bases). Germline V gene lookup returns CDR1 SQVTM and CDR2 ANQGSEA. Trimming left V 0 bases short and J 6 bases short, with 7 bases between. This CDR3 region has 12 residues. The CDR3 protein is CSVEDRGDTQYF. The CDR3 DNA follows: TGCAGCGTTGAAGATCGAGGGGATACGCAGTATTTT.

V and J are TRBV5-1 and TRBJ2-2; tentative D call: TRBD1 (6 bases). V lost 0 bases to trimming and J lost 0 bases, with 9 bases between them. Germline assignment: CDR1 SGHRS and CDR2 YFSETQ. The CDR3 spans 16 residues. CDR3 loop: CASSLDRAANTGELFF. The CDR3 DNA reads as TGCGCCAGCAGCTTGGACAGGGCGGCGAACACCGGGGAGCTGTTTTTT.

The chain is built from TRBV18 and TRBJ1-1; tentatively, D is TRBD1 (5 bases). This CDR3 is 16 amino acids long. CDR1 and CDR2 (germline): KGHSH, LQKENI. Between the trimmed V and J ends, which lost 3 bases and 3 bases, there was a span of 17 bases. For the CDR3, the DNA is TGTGCCAGCTCACCGTTTGCAGGGCATGGAGACACTGAAGCTTTCTTT. Translated: CASSPFAGHGDTEAFF.

This sequence joins TRBV18 and TRBJ1-2, with 8 bases fitting TRBD1. Trimming at V came to 3 bases and at J to 5 bases, leaving 14 bases not matched to a gene. The CDR3 extends over 17 amino acids. Germline V gene lookup returns CDR1 KGHSH and CDR2 LQKENI. The CDR3 loop is CASSPEDRVIEGYGYTF. CDR3 in DNA: TGTGCCAGCTCACCGGAGGACAGGGTGATTGAGGGGTATGGCTACACCTTC.

The J gene is TRBJ2-3, the V gene TRBV5-1; TRBD2 matches at 15 bases. J was trimmed by 3 bases and V by 4 bases; bases with no gene match: 9. Per the germline V gene, CDR1 is SGHRS and CDR2 is YFSETQ. The CDR3 is 18 residues long. The CDR3 nucleotides read TGCGCCAGCAGCCGGGGACTAGCGGGGGGTGAGGCTACAGATACGCAGTATTTT. Translating gives CASSRGLAGGEATDTQYF.

V and J are TRBV30 and TRBJ1-2, with 8 positions matching TRBD1. This CDR3 has 14 amino acids. J lost 7 bases, V lost 3 bases, and 10 bases had no gene match. Germline V lookup: CDR1 GTSNPN, CDR2 SVGIG (reference sequence). The CDR3 loop reads CAWSRQGLTGGYTF. DNA for the CDR3: TGTGCCTGGAGCAGACAGGGGCTTACGGGTGGCTACACCTTC.

This clone was recorded only once. The J gene is TRBJ1-4, the V gene TRBV29-1; tentatively, D is TRBD1 (5 bases). CDR3 length: 12 residues. Germline V CDR1 and CDR2: SQVTM, ANQGSEA. The CDR3 loop is CRRTPTNEKLFF. CDR3 DNA sequence: TGCAGGAGGACACCAACTAATGAAAAACTGTTTTTT.

The chain combines TRBV9 with TRBJ2-5; maybe TRBD2 (6 bases). Germline assignment: CDR1 SGDLS and CDR2 YYNGEE. Deletions cut 4 bases from V and 1 base from J, with 14 bases between. The CDR3 has 15 amino acids. CDR3 DNA: TGTGCCAGCAGCCCCTGGAGGGGAGCCCAAGAGACCCAGTACTTC. It translates to CASSPWRGAQETQYF.

The V call is TRBV6-5, the J call TRBJ2-5; D is uncertain. CDR3 length: 15 amino acids. The ends were cut back, 0 bases at V and 5 bases at J, with 13 bases in the middle. CDR1 is MNHEY and CDR2 is SVGAGI in the germline V gene. CDR3 nucleotides: TGTGCCAGCAGTTACTCGTTCAGCGCCCACGAGACCCAGTACTTC. Its translation is CASSYSFSAHETQYF.

The chain combines TRBV6-5 with TRBJ2-1; maybe TRBD2 (7 bases). Trimming stripped 5 bases from V and 5 bases from J, with 16 bases between. The CDR3 totals 15 residues. Germline V CDR1 and CDR2: MNHEY, SVGAGI. The CDR3 DNA reads TGTGCCAGCAGTCAGTTGGGGGGGGCCAACAATGAGCAGTTCTTC. As protein: CASSQLGGANNEQFF.

The chain joins TRBV19 to TRBJ2-1; TRBD2 agrees at 8 bases. The CDR3 runs 15 residues. Germline V lookup: CDR1 LNHDA, CDR2 SQIVND (reference sequence). V was clipped by 7 bases and J by 5 bases; unmatched bases: 10. CDR3 amino acids: CASNGGRRTNNEQFF. CDR3 coding DNA: TGTGCCAGTAACGGCGGGAGGCGGACCAACAATGAGCAGTTCTTC.

CDR3 sequence (DNA): TGTGCCAGCAGCCCCCGACAGAACACTGAAGCTTTCTTT. Its protein is CASSPRQNTEAFF. The chain has TRBV7-3 and TRBJ1-1; no firm D call. Germline V gene data show CDR1 as SGHTA and CDR2 as FQGTGA. CDR3 size: 13 residues. V lost 5 bases and J lost 1, with 8 bases in between.

V and J are TRBV5-1 and TRBJ2-3; 7 bases match TRBD1. Germline CDR1 reads SGHRS; CDR2 reads YFSETQ. The ends lost 4 bases at V and 0 bases at J; junction bases unmatched: 5. The CDR3 has 15 amino acids. The CDR3 region is CASSRDSSSTDTQYF. The CDR3 nucleotides read TGCGCCAGCAGCCGGGACAGTTCTAGCACAGATACGCAGTATTTT.

The rearrangement joins TRBV25-1 to TRBJ1-1, with TRBD1 as a possible D gene (5 bases). CDR1 is MGHDK, CDR2 SYGVNS, per germline. The V and J ends lost 3 bases and 10 bases respectively, with 15 bases between them. The CDR3 length is 13 residues. The CDR3 DNA is TGTGCCAGCAGTGATCCAGGGATGATCGGAGCTTTCTTT. Translation: CASSDPGMIGAFF.

The chain joins TRBV19 to TRBJ1-6, with TRBD1 identical over 9 bases. CDR1 is LNHDA, CDR2 SQIVND, per germline (reference sequence). Germline trimming cut 3 bases from V and 10 bases from J; bases unmatched to any gene: 7. CDR3 size: 15 residues. The CDR3 DNA reads TGTGCCAGTAGTATTGGTACAGGGGGCAGGTCACCCCTCCACTTT. Protein sequence: CASSIGTGGRSPLHF.

The count of this clone is one. This rearrangement joins TRBV19 to TRBJ2-7; 9 positions agree with TRBD2. There are 15 residues in the CDR3. With V trimmed by 6 bases and J by 12 bases, 18 bases remained unmatched. Germline CDR1 reads LNHDA; CDR2 reads SQIVND (reference sequence). The CDR3 nucleotides read TGTGCCAGTAGGACGCCGGGACTAGCAGAACAATCGCGGTACTTC. This codes for CASRTPGLAEQSRYF.

The V gene is TRBV2, the J gene TRBJ2-1, with D possibly matching TRBD2 (5 bases). Trimming removed 10 bases at V and 13 bases at J, with 11 bases between. The length of the CDR3 is 9 residues. Germline V CDR1 and CDR2: SNHLY, FYNNEI. This CDR3 is CATRAVQFF. CDR3 nucleotide sequence: TGTGCCACCCGAGCGGTTCAGTTCTTC.

Only one count was recorded for this clone. This chain connects TRBV18 to TRBJ2-2; TRBD1 agrees at 8 bases. The CDR3 length is 16 residues. After removal of 3 bases from V and 5 bases from J, the junction contained 8 bases not matched to a gene. Germline CDR1 is KGHSH and CDR2 is LQKENI. The CDR3 is CASSPLTGAVTGELFF. The CDR3 nucleotides are TGTGCCAGCTCACCTTTGACAGGGGCCGTAACCGGGGAGCTGTTTTTT.

The rearrangement links TRBV19 to TRBJ2-5, with a tentative D call TRBD2 (6 bases). Germline loops: CDR1 LNHDA, CDR2 SQIVND (reference sequence). Between the trimmed V and J ends, which lost 7 bases and 1 base, there was a span of 16 bases. This CDR3 region has 15 residues. CDR3 coding DNA: TGTGCCAGTACCCGCCGGGTAGCGGCCCAAGAGACCCAGTACTTC. Translation: CASTRRVAAQETQYF.